A single sample is the source of the 29 T cell receptor beta chains below, sequenced in a study of metastatic and nonmetastatic thyroid tumors. Thyroid surgery was preceded by no treatment in any patient. TCRdb ran MiXCR on the PCR reads. Among more than 65,000 clones listed, approximately 15% were seen once. The sample taken for sequencing was blood. The source of these receptors is a male donor with papillary thyroid cancer or a benign thyroid nodule (not recorded which). Some clones in this sample may be carry-over from other donors' samples.

This clone occurred many times. An end of the junction does not agree with germline; a read error may underlie this. The CDR3: CACRRSETQYF. The CDR3 DNA sequence: TGTGCCTGCAGGAGGTCGGAGACCCAGTACTTC. The chain has TRBV6-1 and TRBJ2-5, with a possible D match to TRBD2 (5 bases). The CDR3 loop spans 11 amino acids. Germline-derived CDR1 and CDR2 are MNHNS and SASEGT.

This clone was seen many times. The chain uses TRBV9 and TRBJ2-7; a possible D gene is TRBD2 (6 bases). V was cut by 0 bases and J by 4 bases, with 14 bases left in between. Per the germline V gene, CDR1 is SGDLS and CDR2 is YYNGEE. The CDR3 runs 15 residues. DNA of the CDR3: TGTGCCAGCAGCGTAGGCCCCGGAGGGAAATACGAGCAGTACTTC. This sequence encodes CASSVGPGGKYEQYF.

The rearrangement links TRBV5-1 to TRBJ2-1; 15 bases map to TRBD2. The V and J ends lost 4 bases and 7 bases, in that order; junction bases with no gene match: 6. CDR3 length equals 16 residues. Germline CDR1 reads SGHRS; CDR2 reads YFSETQ. CDR3 amino acids: CASSPGTSGRLNEQFF. Here the CDR3 DNA reads TGCGCCAGCAGCCCTGGGACTAGCGGGAGGTTAAATGAGCAGTTCTTC.

The chain recombines TRBV11-3 with TRBJ2-7, with no clear D. This CDR3 is 15 amino acids long. Deletions cut 5 bases from V and 2 bases from J, with 16 bases between. Germline V lookup: CDR1 SGHNT, CDR2 YENEEA. The CDR3 loop reads CASSRASPWTYEQYF. In DNA, the CDR3 is TGTGCCAGCAGCCGAGCGAGCCCTTGGACCTACGAGCAGTACTTC.

This clone was counted between two and nine times. V and J are TRBV6-1 and TRBJ2-7; no reliable D call. The CDR3 covers 13 residues. V shed 7 bases and J shed 2 bases, with 12 bases lying between them. Germline CDR1 MNHNS, CDR2 SASEGT. The CDR3 loop reads CASTVVRPYEQYV. CDR3 coding DNA: TGTGCCAGCACAGTGGTACGTCCCTACGAGCAGTACGTC.

This clone was seen at least ten times. The CDR3 region has the DNA TGTGCCAGCAGCCCCGGGACAACCTACAATGAGCAGTTCTTC. Translated: CASSPGTTYNEQFF. V gene TRBV6-2 or TRBV6-3 combines with J gene TRBJ2-1; TRBD1 is a possible D gene (6 bases). The V gene lost 6 bases and the J gene lost 2 bases, with 11 bases spanning the gap. The germline gives CDR1 MNHEY, CDR2 SVGEGT. The CDR3 length is 14 residues.

This clone was seen ten or more times. This sequence joins TRBV20-1 and TRBJ1-5, with a weak D call TRBD1 (5 bases). This CDR3 spans 15 amino acids. Trimming took off 3 bases at V and 0 bases at J, with 12 bases between the two ends. Germline V lookup: CDR1 DFQATT, CDR2 SNEGSKA (reference sequence). The CDR3 loop reads CSASSGTFSNQPQHF. In nucleotides, the CDR3 is TGCAGTGCTAGTAGCGGGACCTTTAGCAATCAGCCCCAGCATTTT.

This clone was detected many times. V gene TRBV10-2 combines with J gene TRBJ1-5; possible D gene TRBD1, 5 bases. Between the trimmed V and J ends, which lost 5 bases and 0 bases, there was a span of 8 bases. Germline V CDR1 and CDR2: WSHSY, SAAADI. The CDR3 length is 14 residues. The CDR3 nucleotides are TGCGCCAGCAGTAGGGGAGATAGCAATCAGCCCCAGCATTTT. Its protein product is CASSRGDSNQPQHF.

The chain combines TRBV7-2 with TRBJ2-3, with a weak D call TRBD2 (7 bases). Germline V gene sequence: CDR1 SGHTA, CDR2 FQGNSA. CDR3 length equals 14 residues. V gave up 5 bases and J gave up 7 bases, with 16 bases separating them. The CDR3 DNA reads as TGTGCCAGCAGCAGGGGGGGCGCAGGAAATACGCAGTATTTT. It specifies CASSRGGAGNTQYF.

On this clone: This may be a read error: a much more frequent sequence differs by one nucleotide. At the DNA level, this CDR3 is encoded by other sequences in the same sample as well. J is TRBJ2-3 and V is TRBV11-2; D gene uncertain. This CDR3 spans 16 amino acids. Germline CDR1 and CDR2: SGHAT and FQNNGV. The germline V and J ends were trimmed by 3 bases and 3 bases, with 16 bases remaining between them. CDR3 nucleotide sequence: TGTGCCAGCAGCTTGGGGTCCCTAGTGGGAACAGATACGCAGTATTTT. Translation gives CASSLGSLVGTDTQYF.

This clone occurred a few times. This may stem from a read error, because a much larger clone lies one nucleotide away. The V gene is TRBV20-1, the J gene TRBJ2-3, with D perhaps TRBD1 (6 bases). Germline lookup yields CDR1 DFQATT and CDR2 SNEGSKA (reference sequence). There are 11 residues in the CDR3. Trimming removed 5 bases at V and 7 bases at J, with 10 bases between. The CDR3 sequence: CSAGQCNTQYF. The DNA for the CDR3 is TGCAGTGCTGGACAGTGTAATACGCAGTATTTT.

This clone was counted between two and nine times. CDR3 DNA sequence: TGTGCCAGCAGTTACAGTTTGCGGGACAGACGCTTCTACGAGCAGTACTTC. Residues: CASSYSLRDRRFYEQYF. The V and J genes are TRBV6-2 or TRBV6-3 and TRBJ2-7; possibly TRBD1 for D (7 bases). V was cut by 2 bases and J by 3 bases, with 20 bases left in between. Germline CDR1 is MNHEY and CDR2 is SVGEGT. This CDR3 is built from 17 residues.

This sequence joins TRBV6-1 and TRBJ1-4; D call uncertain. Trimming cost V 6 bases and J 6 bases, with 17 bases left between them. Germline CDR1 MNHNS, CDR2 SASEGT. This CDR3 comprises 15 residues. DNA for the CDR3: TGTGCCAGCAGCCCGAGGACGTCCGCCGATGAAAAACTGTTTTTT. Encoded protein: CASSPRTSADEKLFF.

For the CDR3, the DNA is TGTGCCAGCAGCGTCATCACCCAGGGCAATGAGCAGTTCTTC. It translates to CASSVITQGNEQFF. The V and J genes are TRBV9 and TRBJ2-1; weak D call: TRBD1 (5 bases). The V end was cut by 2 bases, the J end by 6 bases, with 12 bases between. The CDR3 is 14 residues long. In germline, CDR1 is SGDLS, CDR2 YYNGEE.

This clone was picked up many times. The gene calls are TRBV27 and TRBJ1-5; the D gene is possibly TRBD1 (5 bases). The CDR3 length is 15 residues. Germline lookup yields CDR1 MNHEY and CDR2 SMNVEV (reference sequence). V lost 7 bases and J lost 3, with 16 bases in between. The CDR3 loop is CASKGGRANNQPQHF. The CDR3 DNA is TGTGCCAGCAAAGGCGGCAGGGCGAACAATCAGCCCCAGCATTTT.

Note on this clone: It may be a read error: a sequence one base away is much more abundant. V and J are TRBV15 and TRBJ1-5; the D is unclear. Deletions cut 0 bases from V and 4 bases from J, with 10 bases between. Germline CDR1 LNHNV, CDR2 YYDKDF (reference sequence). The CDR3 is 15 amino acids. The CDR3 loop is CATSRDTSNNQPQHF. The DNA for the CDR3 is TGTGCCACCAGCAGAGATACGAGTAATAATCAGCCCCAGCATTTT. The full variable domain, in which reference TRBV15 and TRBJ1-5 provide the parts outside the CDR3, is DAMVIQNPRYQVTQFGKPVTLSCSQTLNHNVMYWYQQKSSQAPKLLFHYYDKDFNNEADTPDNFQSRRPNTSFCFLDIRSPGLGDTAMYLCATSRDTSNNQPQHFGDGTRLSIL.

Remarks on this clone: This may be a read error, as it is one base from a much larger clone. The chain employs TRBV9 and TRBJ2-2; 7 bases align to TRBD1. There are 15 residues in the CDR3. Per the germline V gene, CDR1 is SGDLS and CDR2 is YYNGEE. The CDR3: CASTPGTENTGEPFF. The CDR3 DNA reads as TGTGCCAGCACCCCCGGGACAGAGAACACCGGGGAGCCGTTTTTT.

This clone was detected many times. The rearrangement links TRBV6-1 to TRBJ2-7; no clear D gene. This CDR3 is built from 14 residues. Germline V gene data show CDR1 as MNHNS and CDR2 as SASEGT. V was trimmed by 6 bases and J by 6 bases, leaving 18 bases between them. CDR3 DNA: TGTGCCAGCAGGGATCCTTATGGGGTCAGCGAGCAGTACGTC. Translation gives CASRDPYGVSEQYV.

This clone was counted at least ten times. This chain links TRBV5-4 with TRBJ2-7; no clear D. CDR1 and CDR2 (germline): SGHNT, YYREEE (reference sequence). This CDR3 is 18 amino acids long. V lost 0 bases and J 4 bases, leaving 23 bases between the germline ends. As DNA, the CDR3 is TGTGCCAGCAGCTTGGACTTGGGAATGGGTCGTTGGGAATACGAGCAGTACTTC. Amino acid sequence: CASSLDLGMGRWEYEQYF.

This clone was counted many times. The chain recombines TRBV9 with TRBJ2-2, with a possible D match to TRBD2 (5 bases). The CDR3 sequence is 15 residues long. V was trimmed by 0 bases and J by 0 bases, leaving 6 bases between them. From germline, CDR1 is SGDLS and CDR2 YYNGEE. CDR3 region: CASSVGTSNTGELFF. The CDR3 DNA sequence: TGTGCCAGCAGCGTAGGGACTTCGAACACCGGGGAGCTGTTTTTT.

Many counts were recorded for this clone. V usage is TRBV2 and J usage is TRBJ2-1; 11 nucleotides match TRBD2. The CDR3 sequence is 12 residues long. The germline gives CDR1 SNHLY, CDR2 FYNNEI. After removal of 6 bases from V and 9 bases from J, the junction contained 1 base not matched to a gene. The CDR3 sequence is CASSLAGGEQFF. The CDR3 bases are TGTGCCAGCAGCCTAGCGGGAGGTGAGCAGTTCTTC.

This clone was observed many times. The V gene is TRBV4-2, the J gene TRBJ2-7; D not resolved. The germline gives CDR1 LGHNA, CDR2 YNFKEQ. The CDR3 has 13 amino acids. V lost 0 bases and J 7 bases, leaving 10 bases between the germline ends. The CDR3 here is CASSQELSWEQYV. CDR3 sequence (DNA): TGTGCCAGCAGCCAAGAACTCTCCTGGGAGCAGTACGTC.

By frequency in the sample, this clone is medium-sized. The chain couples TRBV24-1 to TRBJ1-2; D is undetermined. This CDR3 contains 15 residues. Germline V gene lookup returns CDR1 KGHDR and CDR2 SFDVKD. V lost 5 bases and J 3 bases, leaving 15 bases between the germline ends. CDR3 in DNA: TGTGCCACCAGTGGCTCCGGAGAGGGAGACTATGGCTACACCTTC. It encodes CATSGSGEGDYGYTF.

This chain joins TRBV28 and TRBJ2-1, with a tentative D call TRBD1 (6 bases). Germline V lookup: CDR1 MDHEN, CDR2 SYDVKM. The CDR3 runs to 14 residues. V shed 5 bases and J shed 8 bases, with 16 bases lying between them. CDR3 bases: TGTGCCAGCAGTGAGGACAGTGGGCAGGATGAGCAGTTCTTC. Residues: CASSEDSGQDEQFF.

Of note for this clone: A read error is possible here, since a much larger clone lies one base away. V and J are TRBV9 and TRBJ2-3; a weak D match, TRBD1 (5 bases). Trimming took 0 bases from V and 1 from J, leaving 9 bases between them. The CDR3 runs to 15 residues. Germline V CDR1 and CDR2: SGDLS, YYNGEE. The DNA for the CDR3 is TGTGCCAGCAGCGTAGGGCAGGGATGCACAGATACGCAGTATTTT. Its protein is CASSVGQGCTDTQYF.

This clone was detected many times. The V call is TRBV18, the J call TRBJ2-1; tentative D call: TRBD1 (5 bases). V lost 10 bases, J lost 5 bases, and 30 bases lay in between. The CDR3 is 18 amino acids. Germline V gene sequence: CDR1 KGHSH, CDR2 LQKENI. The CDR3 bases are TGTGCCACCTACCCCCCCGCAGGGATCGCACACTTGGACAATGAGCAGTTCTTC. This codes for CATYPPAGIAHLDNEQFF.

This clone was counted between two and nine times. A much larger clone sits a single nucleotide away, making a read error possible. The chain carries TRBV15 and TRBJ1-5; no reliable D call. Germline-derived CDR1 and CDR2 are LNHNV and YYDKDF (reference sequence). The CDR3 is 12 residues long. With 4 bases removed from V and 8 bases from J, the gap between germline ends came to 9 bases. The CDR3 region has the DNA TGTGCCACCAGCAAGGGTGAGAAGCCCCAGCATTTT. Amino acid sequence: CATSKGEKPQHF.

This clone was observed many times. The chain employs TRBV9 and TRBJ1-1; D uncertain. The CDR3 length is 14 residues. V lost 0 bases, J lost 0 bases, and 6 bases lay in between. CDR1 is SGDLS and CDR2 is YYNGEE in the germline V gene. The CDR3 nucleotides are TGTGCCAGCAGCGTAGCGGGAGTGAACACTGAAGCTTTCTTT. It specifies CASSVAGVNTEAFF.

This clone was seen more than once but under ten times. A much bigger clone sits one base away, suggesting this may be a read error. J is TRBJ2-4 and V is TRBV12-3 or TRBV12-4; TRBD1 agrees at 8 bases. V lost 5 bases to trimming and J lost 2 bases; unmatched junction nucleotides: 5. The CDR3 covers 15 residues. CDR3 residues: CASSSGQGSKNIQYF. CDR3 coding DNA: TGTGCCAGCAGTAGTGGACAGGGATCCAAAAACATTCAGTACTTC.